This entry concerns a single T cell receptor (beta chain). Its antigen remains unknown. The sample is drawn from a study of T cell responses to AZD1222 COVID-19 vaccine. The CDR3 is 14 residues long. Trimming left V 4 bases short and J 2 bases short, with 11 bases between. The germline gives CDR1 SGHRS, CDR2 YFSETQ. The protocol was immunoSEQ multiplex PCR, while the TCRdb copy is restricted to in-frame clones and leaves out a portion. Seen here are about 100,000 clones, about 85% observed once, and the top ten hold roughly 2.5%. Study results and caveats: Without day 14 samples, only post-peak T cell repertoires were studied.

This sequence joins TRBV5-1 and TRBJ2-3; TRBD1 or TRBD2 may be the D gene (5 bases each). This clonotype was sampled from an adult who received the AZD1222 COVID-19 vaccine. This specimen consisted of peripheral blood, obtained 28 days after the second AZD1222 dose. CDR3 loop: CASSLRGSTDTQYF. The CDR3, as DNA: TGCGCCAGCAGCCTACGGGGCTCCACAGATACGCAGTATTTT.